These 21 T cell receptor beta chains originate from one sample sequenced in a study of T cells in tumors after PD-1 blockade. TCRdb's copy holds only in-frame clones and misses some; the assay was immunoSEQ multiplex PCR. The top ten hold 16% of the sample, which has roughly 50,000 clones, 60% to 80% seen once. This material consisted of PBMCs, taken before anti-PD-1 treatment. Receptor source: a human donor with basal cell carcinoma.

This rearrangement joins TRBV7-5 to TRBJ1-5; the table's D call, TRBD1, has no DNA check behind it. TRBV7-5 is given as a pseudogene. CDR3 length: 16 amino acids. CDR3 residues: CARSKLITGGNQPQHF. The CDR3 DNA reads TGTGCCAGAAGCAAACTTATAACAGGGGGTAATCAGCCCCAGCATTTT.

The CDR3 DNA follows: TGTGCCAGCAGGACAGCCGGCTCTGGAAACACCATATATTTT. This codes for CASRTAGSGNTIYF. The rearrangement links TRBV28 to TRBJ1-3; a possible D gene is TRBD1 (5 bases). CDR1 is MDHEN and CDR2 is SYDVKM in the germline V gene. CDR3 size: 14 residues. V lost 6 bases to trimming and J lost 0 bases, with 9 bases between them.

The chain couples TRBV4-1 to TRBJ1-5; no reliable D call. The length of the CDR3 is 14 residues. The V gene's germline CDR1 is MGHRA and CDR2 YSYEKL. The V end lost 0 bases, the J end lost 4 bases, and 7 bases lay between the germline ends. The DNA of the CDR3 is TGCGCCAGCAGCCAAGATTTGTATAATCAGCCCCAGCATTTT. It is translated as CASSQDLYNQPQHF.

The V gene is TRBV19, the J gene TRBJ2-1; 10 bases are shared with TRBD2. V was clipped by 3 bases and J by 7 bases; unmatched bases: 12. The CDR3 has 17 amino acids. Germline-derived CDR1 and CDR2 are LNHDA and SQIVND (reference sequence). The CDR3 loop reads CASSIYSLAGAQNEQFF. The CDR3, as DNA: TGTGCCAGTAGTATCTATAGTCTAGCGGGGGCCCAGAATGAGCAGTTCTTC.

The chain joins TRBV7-9 to TRBJ2-7, with 9 bases aligning to TRBD2. CDR1 is SEHNR, CDR2 FQNEAQ, per germline (reference sequence). Trimming at V came to 7 bases and at J to 3 bases, leaving 7 bases not matched to a gene. This CDR3 comprises 14 residues. CDR3 sequence (DNA): TGTGCCAGCACCGACGGCGGGGGGGGCTACGAGCAGTACTTC. Amino acid sequence: CASTDGGGGYEQYF.

The V gene is TRBV7-9, the J gene TRBJ1-1; weak D call: TRBD1 (5 bases). This CDR3 region has 15 residues. V was cut by 5 bases and J by 0 bases, with 13 bases left in between. Germline CDR1 SEHNR, CDR2 FQNEAQ (reference sequence). The CDR3 nucleotides are TGTGCCAGCAGCCGTAATGGGACCCTGAACACTGAAGCTTTCTTT. It yields the protein CASSRNGTLNTEAFF.

The chain couples TRBV4-2 to TRBJ1-1; 9 bases match TRBD1. V dropped 0 bases and J dropped 1; count of bases not matched to a gene: 9. This CDR3 contains 18 residues. CDR1 LGHNA and CDR2 YNFKEQ come from the germline V gene. The CDR3 region has the DNA TGTGCCAGCAGCCAAGAACCCTTACAGGGGGCGCGGAACACTGAAGCTTTCTTT. Amino acids: CASSQEPLQGARNTEAFF.

The chain has TRBV9 and TRBJ2-7; 8 bases map to TRBD1. Trimming at V came to 0 bases and at J to 3 bases, leaving 2 bases not matched to a gene. The CDR3 is 14 amino acids. Germline V gene lookup returns CDR1 SGDLS and CDR2 YYNGEE. CDR3 amino acids: CASSVGDRIYEQYF. CDR3 nucleotide sequence: TGTGCCAGCAGCGTAGGGGACAGGATCTACGAGCAGTACTTC. The whole variable domain, filled in from reference TRBV9 and TRBJ2-7, reads DSGVTQTPKHLITATGQRVTLRCSPRSGDLSVYWYQQSLDQGLQFLIQYYNGEERAKGNILERFSAQQFPDLHSELNLSSLELGDSALYFCASSVGDRIYEQYFGPGTRLTVT.

This chain links TRBV20-1 with TRBJ2-1; the match to TRBD1 covers 7 bases. The CDR3 runs to 15 residues. V was clipped by 3 bases and J by 2 bases; unmatched bases: 7. Germline V CDR1 and CDR2: DFQATT, SNEGSKA (reference sequence). This chain's CDR3 is CSASKGALAYNEQFF. Written as DNA, the CDR3 is TGCAGTGCTAGTAAGGGGGCCCTCGCCTACAATGAGCAGTTCTTC.

This rearrangement joins TRBV6-5 to TRBJ2-7, with D perhaps TRBD1 (5 bases). Germline V gene data show CDR1 as MNHEY and CDR2 as SVGAGI. The CDR3 consists of 13 residues. The V end was cut by 4 bases, the J end by 2 bases, with 9 bases between. CDR3 sequence reads: CASSSDKTYEQYF. CDR3 in DNA: TGTGCCAGCAGTTCGGACAAAACCTACGAGCAGTACTTC.

V usage is TRBV9 and J usage is TRBJ1-5; a possible D gene is TRBD1 (6 bases). The CDR3 covers 16 residues. Trimming took 3 bases from V and 5 from J, leaving 18 bases between them. The germline gives CDR1 SGDLS, CDR2 YYNGEE. Here the CDR3 reads CASSEGLGRGDQPQHF. The CDR3, as DNA: TGTGCCAGCAGCGAGGGGCTAGGCAGGGGTGATCAGCCCCAGCATTTT.

The chain uses TRBV28 and TRBJ2-7; D gene uncertain. The V end was cut by 2 bases, the J end by 3 bases, with 11 bases between. The CDR3 runs 14 residues. Germline V gene data show CDR1 as MDHEN and CDR2 as SYDVKM. Here the CDR3 DNA reads TGTGCCAGCAGTTTAGGGAATCGCTTCTACGAGCAGTACTTC. Residues: CASSLGNRFYEQYF. Supplemented by reference TRBV28 and TRBJ2-7, the full variable domain reads DVKVTQSSRYLVKRTGEKVFLECVQDMDHENMFWYRQDPGLGLRLIYFSYDVKMKEKGDIPEGYSVSREKKERFSLILESASTNQTSMYLCASSLGNRFYEQYFGPGTRLTVT.

This clone was observed a single time. The V and J genes are TRBV5-1 and TRBJ2-5, with TRBD2 matching 8 bases. Per germline, CDR1 SGHRS and CDR2 YFSETQ. This CDR3 contains 16 residues. V was pared by 1 base and J by 4 bases, with 9 bases of the junction left unmatched. The CDR3 DNA is TGCGCCAGCAGCTTGCGGGAGGGCGCATTGTCAGAGACCCAGTACTTC. It is translated as CASSLREGALSETQYF.

This chain joins TRBV6-5 and TRBJ2-5, with D possibly called TRBD1 or TRBD2 (5 bases each). Germline V CDR1 and CDR2: MNHEY, SVGAGI. The CDR3 sequence is 12 residues long. The V end lost 10 bases, the J end lost 5 bases, and 14 bases lay between the germline ends. CDR3 loop: CATGDPAETQYF. The DNA of the CDR3 is TGTGCCACTGGGGACCCCGCCGAGACCCAGTACTTC.

This chain uses TRBV9 with TRBJ2-3; a weak D match, TRBD2 (6 bases). CDR1 is SGDLS, CDR2 YYNGEE, per germline. The CDR3 extends over 14 amino acids. V shed 4 bases and J shed 4 bases, with 13 bases lying between them. The CDR3 is CASSPGWGADTQYF. CDR3 in DNA: TGTGCCAGCAGCCCAGGGTGGGGGGCAGATACGCAGTATTTT.

The V call is TRBV3-1 (or the pseudogene TRBV3-2), the J call TRBJ2-7; D is unclear. Germline values: CDR1 LGHDT, CDR2 YNNKEL (reference sequence). The V and J ends lost 4 bases and 9 bases respectively, with 16 bases between them. The CDR3 has 13 residues. In nucleotides, the CDR3 is TGTGCCAGCAGCCCTTCGACCACGACGGGGCAGTACTTC. This sequence encodes CASSPSTTTGQYF.

The genes are TRBV7-9 and TRBJ2-1; TRBD2 agrees at 8 bases. V shed 0 bases and J 6 bases; nucleotides not matched to a gene: 7. Germline assignment: CDR1 SEHNR and CDR2 FQNEAQ (reference sequence). The CDR3 runs 16 residues. Here the CDR3 DNA reads TGTGCCAGCAGCTTAGCGCTTGGGCTAGCGGGCAATGAGCAGTTCTTC. Protein product: CASSLALGLAGNEQFF.

V usage is TRBV27 and J usage is TRBJ1-2; 12 bases agree with TRBD1. The CDR3 loop spans 17 amino acids. Germline CDR1 MNHEY, CDR2 SMNVEV (reference sequence). V trimming: 5 bases; J trimming: 7 bases; junction bases outside the gene matches: 14. DNA of the CDR3: TGTGCCAGCAGTCCCCGGGACAGGGGGCGATATTACGGTGGCTACACCTTC. Translating it yields CASSPRDRGRYYGGYTF.

This chain links TRBV7-6 with TRBJ2-2, with TRBD2 as a possible D gene (5 bases). Trimming stripped 5 bases from V and 3 bases from J, with 16 bases between. In germline, CDR1 is SGHVS, CDR2 FNYEAQ. The CDR3 is made up of 16 amino acids. CDR3 coding DNA: TGTGCCAGCAGCCGGTTAGGAGGAGTTGACACCGGGGAGCTGTTTTTT. Protein sequence: CASSRLGGVDTGELFF.

As DNA, the CDR3 is TGCGCCAGCAGCTTGGCCATCTGGACAGCGAACACCGGGGAGCTGTTTTTT. Translation gives CASSLAIWTANTGELFF. The chain links TRBV5-1 to TRBJ2-2; TRBD1 might be the D (6 bases). CDR1 and CDR2 (germline): SGHRS, YFSETQ. The CDR3 totals 17 residues. The V end was cut by 0 bases, the J end by 0 bases, with 12 bases between.

This clone was counted a few times. V gene TRBV9 combines with J gene TRBJ1-1, with unresolved D. This CDR3 is built from 15 residues. V was pared by 1 base and J by 1 base, with 11 bases between. The germline V gene encodes CDR1 SGDLS and CDR2 YYNGEE. The CDR3 protein is CASSVTGWENTEAFF. The CDR3 nucleotides are TGTGCCAGCAGCGTAACCGGCTGGGAGAACACTGAAGCTTTCTTT.